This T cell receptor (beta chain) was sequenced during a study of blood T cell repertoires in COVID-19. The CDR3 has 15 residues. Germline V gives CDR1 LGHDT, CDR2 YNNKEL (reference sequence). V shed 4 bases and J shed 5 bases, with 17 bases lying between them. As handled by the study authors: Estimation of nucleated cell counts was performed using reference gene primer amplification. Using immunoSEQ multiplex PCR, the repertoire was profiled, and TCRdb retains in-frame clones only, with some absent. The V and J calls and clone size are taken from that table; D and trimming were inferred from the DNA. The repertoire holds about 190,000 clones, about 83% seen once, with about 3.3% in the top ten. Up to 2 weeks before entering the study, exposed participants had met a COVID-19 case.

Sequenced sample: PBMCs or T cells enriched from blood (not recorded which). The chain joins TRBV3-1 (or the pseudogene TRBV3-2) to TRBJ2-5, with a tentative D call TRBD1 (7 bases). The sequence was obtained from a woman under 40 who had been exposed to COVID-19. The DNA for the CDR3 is TGTGCCAGCAGCCTACGACAGGGCGGAGGGGAGACCCAGTACTTC. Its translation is CASSLRQGGGETQYF.